This entry is about one T cell receptor beta chain. The data were produced by immunoSEQ multiplex PCR, yet TCRdb's version contains in-frame clones alone and is incomplete. The profile shows 70,000 or so clones, around 90% of them singletons. This sample was taken from a study of T cells after somatic rescue of genetic block. CDR1 is MNHEY and CDR2 is SVGAGI in the germline V gene. This CDR3 has 14 amino acids. The V and J ends lost 6 bases and 6 bases respectively, with 18 bases between them. Sequencing was performed on peripheral blood mononuclear cells (PBMCs). The clonotype comes from a man aged 35 to 55. The V gene is TRBV6-5, the J gene TRBJ2-7; possibly TRBD1 or TRBD2 for D (6 bases each). For the CDR3, the DNA is TGTGCCAGCAGACGGGGGCCGGAAGGGGGCGAGCAGTACTTC. Translating it yields CASRRGPEGGEQYF.